One sample yielded the 15 T cell receptor beta chains listed below, sequenced in a study of control samples from healthy donors and cancer patients. This table comes from immunoSEQ multiplex PCR, and its TCRdb copy is limited to in-frame clones, with some not included. The data show roughly 220,000 clones, around 94% seen once. Input material: blood. Receptor source: a man between 50 and 59 years old in good health.

The chain has TRBV6-6 and TRBJ1-3; no firm D call. Trimming shortened V by 7 bases and J by 8 bases, and 18 bases separated the two germline ends. The V gene's germline CDR1 is MNHNY and CDR2 SVGAGI (reference sequence). This CDR3 is built from 14 residues. CDR3 region: CASTATGGGYTIYF. CDR3 coding DNA: TGTGCCAGCACCGCGACGGGAGGAGGATACACCATATATTTT.

The chain couples TRBV28 to TRBJ1-2; 9 bases map to TRBD1. Germline CDR1 reads MDHEN; CDR2 reads SYDVKM. The CDR3 is 16 amino acids. Germline trimming cut 5 bases from V and 5 bases from J; bases unmatched to any gene: 12. The CDR3 sequence is CASSPTPRDRVYGYTF. The CDR3 DNA reads as TGTGCCAGCAGTCCCACTCCCCGGGACAGGGTTTATGGCTACACCTTC.

The J gene is TRBJ1-6, the V gene TRBV4-3, with D possibly being TRBD1 (5 bases). The CDR3 contains 16 residues. The V end was cut by 1 base, the J end by 7 bases, with 14 bases between. The germline V gene has CDR1 LGHNA and CDR2 YSLEER. The CDR3 protein is CASSQVVAGLNSPLHF. CDR3 in DNA: TGCGCCAGCAGCCAAGTGGTTGCAGGGCTGAATTCACCCCTCCACTTT.

The rearrangement uses TRBV6-5 and TRBJ1-1, with a weak D call TRBD1 (6 bases). V dropped 6 bases and J dropped 5 bases, with 13 bases sitting between them. This CDR3 has 13 amino acids. In germline, CDR1 is MNHEY, CDR2 SVGAGI. The DNA of the CDR3 is TGTGCCAGCAGGAACAGGGAGGGGACTGAAGCTTTCTTT. It yields the protein CASRNREGTEAFF.

This clone appeared once. The J gene is TRBJ1-5, the V gene TRBV7-9; 9 bases align to TRBD1. V was clipped by 3 bases and J by 0 bases; unmatched bases: 3. The CDR3 runs 16 residues. In germline, CDR1 is SEHNR, CDR2 FQNEAQ (reference sequence). This CDR3 is CASSLGDRDSNQPQHF. The DNA for the CDR3 is TGTGCCAGCAGCTTGGGGGACAGGGATAGCAATCAGCCCCAGCATTTT. Full variable domain (rest looked up from reference TRBV7-9 and TRBJ1-5): DTGVSQNPRHKITKRGQNVTFRCDPISEHNRLYWYRQTLGQGPEFLTYFQNEAQLEKSRLLSDRFSAERPKGSFSTLEIQRTEQGDSAMYLCASSLGDRDSNQPQHFGDGTRLSIL.

The chain uses TRBV27 and TRBJ2-4, with D perhaps matching TRBD2 (6 bases). Deletions cut 6 bases from V and 6 bases from J, with 18 bases between. Looked up from germline, CDR1 is MNHEY and CDR2 is SMNVEV (reference sequence). The CDR3 spans 15 residues. The CDR3 here is CASSSYSGAGNIQYF. Here the CDR3 DNA reads TGTGCCAGCAGCTCCTATAGCGGCGCAGGAAACATTCAGTACTTC.

A note on this clone: Because the CDR3's place on the DNA is in doubt, the DNA is left out and the CDR3 is given as listed by TCRdb. The chain links TRBV28 to TRBJ2-2; TRBD2 is the table's D call and was not checked against the DNA. Per germline, CDR1 MDHEN and CDR2 SYDVKM. The CDR3 is 15 residues long, counting both termini. The CDR3 loop is CASRQRSTLEGSCFF.

The chain carries TRBV7-2 and TRBJ2-7; D is unresolved. Trimming pared 4 bases from V and 0 bases from J, leaving 4 bases between. This CDR3 has 12 residues. The V gene's germline CDR1 is SGHTA and CDR2 FQGNSA. CDR3 bases: TGTGCCAGCAGCTCGTACTCCTACGAGCAGTACTTC. Its protein is CASSSYSYEQYF.

This chain connects TRBV5-5 to TRBJ1-4; no clear D gene. Germline CDR1 reads SGHKS; CDR2 reads YYEKEE (reference sequence). The V end was cut by 2 bases, the J end by 4 bases, with 9 bases between. CDR3 size: 14 residues. This chain's CDR3 is CASSFRLLNEKLFF. The DNA of the CDR3 is TGTGCCAGCAGCTTCCGCCTACTTAATGAAAAACTGTTTTTT.

This chain links TRBV5-1 with TRBJ1-2; D uncertain. The CDR3 covers 15 residues. Deletions cut 2 bases from V and 0 bases from J, with 11 bases between. CDR1 is SGHRS and CDR2 is YFSETQ in the germline V gene. CDR3: CASSFGQDTNYGYTF. In DNA form, the CDR3 reads TGCGCCAGCAGCTTCGGGCAGGATACTAACTATGGCTACACCTTC.

This chain uses TRBV12-3 or TRBV12-4 with TRBJ1-5; D remains ambiguous. Trimming shortened V by 5 bases and J by 1 base, and 3 bases separated the two germline ends. The CDR3 runs 12 residues. The CDR3 region is CASSKSNQPQHF. The CDR3 DNA is TGTGCCAGCAGTAAGAGCAATCAGCCCCAGCATTTT.

The chain uses TRBV6-5 and TRBJ1-4, with TRBD1 as a possible D gene (5 bases). The CDR3 is 13 amino acids. Trimming removed 7 bases from V and 7 bases from J, with 13 bases in between. Germline V gives CDR1 MNHEY, CDR2 SVGAGI. The CDR3 nucleotides are TGTGCCAGCATCAGGGTAGTCGGTGAAAAACTGTTTTTT. Translation gives CASIRVVGEKLFF.

The V gene is TRBV30, the J gene TRBJ1-5; tentatively, D is TRBD1 (5 bases). CDR1 is GTSNPN, CDR2 SVGIG, per germline (reference sequence). V was shortened by 6 bases and J by 0 bases, with 21 bases between the two germline ends. The CDR3 has 17 amino acids. The CDR3 bases are TGTGCCTGTGCTACAGGACACTCAGAAGATAGCAATCAGCCCCAGCATTTT. Translated: CACATGHSEDSNQPQHF.

The genes are TRBV15 and TRBJ1-2, with D possibly matching TRBD1 (6 bases). CDR1 is LNHNV, CDR2 YYDKDF, per germline (reference sequence). The CDR3 extends over 14 amino acids. V gave up 0 bases and J gave up 8 bases, with 13 bases separating them. The CDR3 here is CATSRDWGARGYTF. In DNA, the CDR3 is TGTGCCACCAGCAGAGATTGGGGGGCTCGGGGCTACACCTTC.

The chain couples TRBV4-3 to TRBJ2-7; a weak D match, TRBD1 (6 bases). Germline-derived CDR1 and CDR2 are LGHNA and YSLEER. V shed 1 base and J shed 2 bases, with 6 bases lying between them. CDR3 length equals 13 residues. In nucleotides, the CDR3 is TGCGCCAGCAGCCAAGGGGGGCCCTACGAGCAGTACTTC. Its protein product is CASSQGGPYEQYF.